This TCR beta chain comes out of a study of CD8+ T cells in alopecia areata. Study at large: After 6 to 18 months of tofacitinib, follow-up continued 6 months off drug. Study-level points and caveats: Lesional scalp, especially alopecia totalis/universalis, showed higher clonality than normal scalp. There were many expanded lesional clones persisting in scalp and blood during tofacitinib.

Germline CDR1 SGDLS, CDR2 YYNGEE. V gave up 3 bases and J gave up 4 bases; unmatched junction bases: 13. This CDR3 has 17 amino acids. A word on this clone: Its antigen remains unknown.

Reverse transcription of extracted RNA yielded cDNA, which provided the sequencing template. TCRdb's table, derived via immunoSEQ multiplex PCR, lists solely in-frame clones and lacks some. The table records roughly 200,000 clones, about 55% of them present only once. As to treatment: oral pan-JAK inhibitor, 5-10 mg twice daily. Individuals with alopecia areata gave both lesional scalp punch biopsies and peripheral blood for collection. The V gene is TRBV9, the J gene TRBJ1-3, with TRBD1 matching over 7 bases. Specimen: CD8+ T cells sorted from blood, collected at week 24, from a patient treated with tofacitinib. The receptor comes from a human donor with alopecia areata. The CDR3 nucleotides are TGTGCCAGCAGCGCGGAGCAGGGGGTTAATCGAGGAAACACCATATATTTT. Residues: CASSAEQGVNRGNTIYF. The variable domain in full, with the rest retrieved from reference TRBV9 and TRBJ1-3, is DSGVTQTPKHLITATGQRVTLRCSPRSGDLSVYWYQQSLDQGLQFLIQYYNGEERAKGNILERFSAQQFPDLHSELNLSSLELGDSALYFCASSAEQGVNRGNTIYFGEGSWLTVV.